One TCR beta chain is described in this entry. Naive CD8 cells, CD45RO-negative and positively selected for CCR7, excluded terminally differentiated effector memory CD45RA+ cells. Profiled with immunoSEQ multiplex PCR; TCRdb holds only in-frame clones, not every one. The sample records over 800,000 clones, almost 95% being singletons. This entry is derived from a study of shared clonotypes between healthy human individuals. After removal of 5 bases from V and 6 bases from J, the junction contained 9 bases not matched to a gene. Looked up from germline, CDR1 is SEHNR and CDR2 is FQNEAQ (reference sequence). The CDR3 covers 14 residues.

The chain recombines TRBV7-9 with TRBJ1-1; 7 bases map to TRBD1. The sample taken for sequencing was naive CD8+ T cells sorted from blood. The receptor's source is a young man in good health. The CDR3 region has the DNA TGTGCCAGCAGCCTAACACAGGGGCTGCCTGAAGCTTTCTTT. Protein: CASSLTQGLPEAFF.